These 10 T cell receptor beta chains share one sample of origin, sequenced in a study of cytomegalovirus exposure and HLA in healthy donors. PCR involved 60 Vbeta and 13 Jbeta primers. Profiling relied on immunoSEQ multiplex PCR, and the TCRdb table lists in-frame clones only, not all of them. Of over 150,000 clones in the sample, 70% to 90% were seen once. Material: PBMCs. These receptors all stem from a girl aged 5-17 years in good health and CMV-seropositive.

The CDR3 is CASRSGVTEAFF. In DNA, the CDR3 is TGTGCCAGCAGATCAGGGGTCACTGAAGCTTTCTTT. V and J are TRBV6-5 and TRBJ1-1; a possible D gene is TRBD1 (6 bases). CDR1 and CDR2 (germline): MNHEY, SVGAGI. The ends were cut back, 6 bases at V and 4 bases at J, with 9 bases in the middle. The CDR3 is made up of 12 amino acids.

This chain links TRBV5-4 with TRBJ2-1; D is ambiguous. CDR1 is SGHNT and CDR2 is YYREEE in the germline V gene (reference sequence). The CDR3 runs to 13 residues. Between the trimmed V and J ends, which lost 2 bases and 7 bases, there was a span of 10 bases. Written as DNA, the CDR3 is TGTGCCAGCAGCTTCCCAGCGAGTAATGAGCAGTTCTTC. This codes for CASSFPASNEQFF.

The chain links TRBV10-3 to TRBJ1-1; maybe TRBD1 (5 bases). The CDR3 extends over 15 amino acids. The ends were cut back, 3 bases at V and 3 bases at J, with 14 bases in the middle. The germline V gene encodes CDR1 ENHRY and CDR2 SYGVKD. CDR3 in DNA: TGTGCCATCAGTGAAATAGGACTAGGGGACACTGAAGCTTTCTTT. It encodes CAISEIGLGDTEAFF.

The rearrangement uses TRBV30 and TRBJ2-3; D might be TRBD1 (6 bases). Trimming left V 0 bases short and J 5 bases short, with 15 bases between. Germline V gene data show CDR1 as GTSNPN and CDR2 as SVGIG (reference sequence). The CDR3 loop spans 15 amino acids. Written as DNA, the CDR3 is TGTGCCTGGAGTGTAATCAGGGGCGTTTTAGATACGCAGTATTTT. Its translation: CAWSVIRGVLDTQYF.

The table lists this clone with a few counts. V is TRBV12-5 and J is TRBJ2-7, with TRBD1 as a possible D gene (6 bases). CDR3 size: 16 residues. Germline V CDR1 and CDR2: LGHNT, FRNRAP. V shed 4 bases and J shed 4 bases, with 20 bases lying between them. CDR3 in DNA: TGTGCTAGTGGTTACACACCCTACAGGGTACGTTACGAGCAGTACTTC. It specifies CASGYTPYRVRYEQYF. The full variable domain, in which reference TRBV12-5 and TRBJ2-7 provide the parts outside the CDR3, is DARVTQTPRHKVTEMGQEVTMRCQPILGHNTVFWYRQTMMQGLELLAYFRNRAPLDDSGMPKDRFSAEMPDATLATLKIQPSEPRDSAVYFCASGYTPYRVRYEQYFGPGTRLTVT.

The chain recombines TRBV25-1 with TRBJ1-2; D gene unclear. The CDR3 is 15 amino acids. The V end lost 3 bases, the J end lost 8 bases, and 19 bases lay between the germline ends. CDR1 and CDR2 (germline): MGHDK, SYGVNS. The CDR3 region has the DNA TGTGCCAGCAGTGATCCCCGGAGTCCCCTTCGCGGCTACACCTTC. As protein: CASSDPRSPLRGYTF.

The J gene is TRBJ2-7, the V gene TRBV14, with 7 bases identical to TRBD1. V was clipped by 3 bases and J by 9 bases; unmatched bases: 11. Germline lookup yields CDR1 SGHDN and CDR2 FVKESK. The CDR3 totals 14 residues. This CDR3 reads CASSHTPRQGRQYF. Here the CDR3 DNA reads TGTGCCAGCAGCCACACCCCCAGACAGGGAAGGCAGTACTTC.

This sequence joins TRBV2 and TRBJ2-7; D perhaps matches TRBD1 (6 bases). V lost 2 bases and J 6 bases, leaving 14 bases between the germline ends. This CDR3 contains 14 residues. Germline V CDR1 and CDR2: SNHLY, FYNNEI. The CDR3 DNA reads TGTGCCAGCAGTGAACAGGCCAGGGGACGCGAGCAGTACTTC. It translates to CASSEQARGREQYF.

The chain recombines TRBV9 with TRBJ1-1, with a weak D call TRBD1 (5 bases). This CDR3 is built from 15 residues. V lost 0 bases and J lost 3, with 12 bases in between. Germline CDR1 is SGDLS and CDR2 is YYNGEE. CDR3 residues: CASSVAPTGDTEAFF. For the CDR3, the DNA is TGTGCCAGCAGCGTAGCCCCCACAGGAGACACTGAAGCTTTCTTT.

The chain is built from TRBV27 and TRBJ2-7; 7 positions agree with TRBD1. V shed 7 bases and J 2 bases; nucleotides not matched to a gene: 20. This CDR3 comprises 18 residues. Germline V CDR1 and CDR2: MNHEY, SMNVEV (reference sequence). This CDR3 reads CASTFLASEWDRAYEQYF. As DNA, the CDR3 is TGTGCCAGCACCTTCTTAGCCTCCGAATGGGACAGAGCCTACGAGCAGTACTTC.